The rows below give T cell receptor beta chains drawn from one sample of a study of cytomegalovirus exposure and HLA in healthy donors. Some clones are missing from TCRdb's copy, which holds only in-frame ones; the method was immunoSEQ multiplex PCR. The table includes 150,000 to 200,000 clones, approximately 78% detected once. The sequenced sample consisted of PBMCs. The receptors come from a woman in her 30s in good health and CMV-seronegative. Each CDR3 is given with its conserved first and last residue. A D gene is named only where the DNA matches it firmly. Part of the rows lack a size; the others show once, few, many or a class for expanded clones.

V	size	D	J	DNA	CDR3
TRBV6-5	once	TRBD2	TRBJ2-7	TGTGCCAGCAGTTACTCGATACTAGCGGGGGGCCACGAGCAGTACTTC	CASSYSILAGGHEQYF
TRBV9	.	TRBD1	TRBJ1-5	TGTGCCAGCAGCGCCAGTTCAGGGGGCGCGGGCAATCAGCCCCAGCATTTT	CASSASSGGAGNQPQHF
TRBV21-1	.	.	TRBJ1-2	TGTGCCAGCAGCCAACAGGGGCTTGACTATGGCTACACCTTC	CASSQQGLDYGYTF
TRBV15	once	.	TRBJ1-4	TGTGCCACCAGCAGAGATCGGGGGGCAGAAAAACTGTTTTTT	CATSRDRGAEKLFF
TRBV19	few	TRBD1	TRBJ2-7	TGTGCCAGTAGTATAAGGCAGGGGGCTGGCGAGCAGTACTTC	CASSIRQGAGEQYF
TRBV19	.	.	TRBJ2-7	TGTGCCAGTAGTCCGGCGTCCAGCAGGCTGGACTACGAGCAGTACTTC	CASSPASSRLDYEQYF
TRBV30	.	.	TRBJ2-7	TGTGCCTGGAGTGTACAAGGGGGATCCTACGAGCAGTACTTC	CAWSVQGGSYEQYF
TRBV28	.	TRBD1	TRBJ1-5	TGTGCCAGCAGTTTATTCGGACAGGGGGGCAATCAGCCCCAGCATTTT	CASSLFGQGGNQPQHF
TRBV18	.	TRBD1	TRBJ1-5	TGTGCCAGCTCACCCACAGGGGTCGTTCTCAATCAGCCCCAGCATTTT	CASSPTGVVLNQPQHF
TRBV7-8	.	TRBD1	TRBJ1-1	TGTGCCAGCAGCTTACCGACAGGGGGCACTGAAGCTTTCTTT	CASSLPTGGTEAFF
TRBV6-1	.	.	TRBJ2-1	TGTGCCAGCAGTCCCACAGGGGACTTTGGCAATGAGCAGTTCTTC	CASSPTGDFGNEQFF
TRBV20-1	.	.	TRBJ2-1	TGCAGTGCCCTCCCCGGGACAGAGCAGTTCTTC	CSALPGTEQFF
TRBV6-5	.	.	TRBJ2-3	TGTGCCAGCAGTCGGACAGCTCTCACAGATACGCAGTATTTT	CASSRTALTDTQYF
TRBV29-1	.	TRBD1	TRBJ1-2	TGCAGCGTGGAGGAACAGGGGGGGGACTATGGCTACACCTTC	CSVEEQGGDYGYTF
TRBV5-1	.	TRBD1	TRBJ2-5	TGCGCCAGCACCCGCTTCCTGGGACAGCGGCGGGAGACCCAGTACTTC	CASTRFLGQRRETQYF
TRBV25-1	.	TRBD1	TRBJ1-5	TGTGCCAGCAGTGAATCGGGACAGCGCTCCTATAGCAATCAGCCCCAGCATTTT	CASSESGQRSYSNQPQHF
TRBV6-5	.	TRBD2	TRBJ2-5	TGTGCCAGCAGTTATCTTTCGGGAGGCCAAGAGACCCAGTACTTC	CASSYLSGGQETQYF
TRBV18	.	.	TRBJ2-1	TGTGCCAGCTCACGAACCGGGGGGCGGGACTCCTACAATGAGCAGTTCTTC	CASSRTGGRDSYNEQFF
TRBV10-3	once	TRBD1	TRBJ1-2	TGTGCCATCAGTGATGGGACAGGCCGCAACTATGGCTACACCTTC	CAISDGTGRNYGYTF
TRBV10-2	.	.	TRBJ2-5	TGCGCCAGCAGTGAAGGCTTGAGGGAGACCCAGTACTTC	CASSEGLRETQYF
TRBV30	.	.	TRBJ2-2	TGTGCCTGGAGTGTGGGGGACAAATCACTGAACACCGGGGAGCTGTTTTTT	CAWSVGDKSLNTGELFF
TRBV18	.	.	TRBJ2-7	TGTGCCAGCTCACCCTTCGAGGTGGCAGGGGACTCCTACGAGCAGTACTTC	CASSPFEVAGDSYEQYF
TRBV28	.	.	TRBJ1-2	TGTGCCAGCAGTTTATTGGTGGGAGACAGGCTACTCGATGGCTACACCTTC	CASSLLVGDRLLDGYTF
TRBV19	.	TRBD2	TRBJ2-1	TGTGCCAGTGCGGACCCGGGACTAGCATCCAATGAGCAGTTCTTC	CASADPGLASNEQFF
TRBV7-9	.	.	TRBJ2-3	TGTGCCAGCAGCCCCCCAGGGATGGATACGCAGTATTTT	CASSPPGMDTQYF
TRBV9	few	.	TRBJ2-3	TGTGCCAGCAGCGTTAATCCAGGAGATACGCAGTATTTT	CASSVNPGDTQYF